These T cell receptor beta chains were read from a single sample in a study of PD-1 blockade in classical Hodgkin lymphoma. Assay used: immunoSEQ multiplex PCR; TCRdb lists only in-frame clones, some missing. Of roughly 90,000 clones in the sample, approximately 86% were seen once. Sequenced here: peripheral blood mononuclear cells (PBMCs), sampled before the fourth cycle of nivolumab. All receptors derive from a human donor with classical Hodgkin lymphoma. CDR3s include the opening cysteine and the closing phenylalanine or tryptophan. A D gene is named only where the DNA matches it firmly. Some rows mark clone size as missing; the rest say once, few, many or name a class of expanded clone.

CASSQQGYGYTF	TGTGCCAGCAGCCAACAGGGGTATGGCTACACCTTC	TRBV28	TRBJ1-2	TRBD1	-
CASSRDRADYEQYF	TGCGCCAGCAGCCGGGACAGGGCGGACTACGAGCAGTACTTC	TRBV5-1	TRBJ2-7	TRBD1	-
CASRGEADTGELFF	TGTGCCAGCAGGGGGGAAGCGGACACCGGGGAGCTGTTTTTT	TRBV6-5	TRBJ2-2	-	-
CASSLVELGYQETQYF	TGTGCCAGCAGCCTGGTAGAGCTAGGGTACCAAGAGACCCAGTACTTC	TRBV5-6	TRBJ2-5	-	-
CASSEGFETSGRWAQYF	TGCGCCAGCAGTGAGGGGTTCGAGACTAGCGGGAGATGGGCCCAGTACTTC	TRBV10-1	TRBJ2-5	TRBD2	-
CASSSTRAGNTIYF	TGTGCCAGCAGTAGTACTCGCGCGGGAAACACCATATATTTT	TRBV28	TRBJ1-3	-	-
CASSPQRVYEQYF	TGTGCCAGCAGCCCCCAACGAGTCTACGAGCAGTACTTC	TRBV14	TRBJ2-7	-	-
CASSPSGRSTDTQYF	TGTGCCAGCAGCCCTAGCGGGAGGAGCACAGATACGCAGTATTTT	TRBV9	TRBJ2-3	TRBD2	-
CASSESPTSGNEQFF	TGTGCCAGCAGTGAATCTCCGACTAGCGGCAATGAGCAGTTCTTC	TRBV6-1	TRBJ2-1	TRBD2	-
CAISEGREGGYTF	TGTGCCATCAGTGAGGGCAGGGAAGGTGGCTACACCTTC	TRBV10-3	TRBJ1-2	-	-
CASSAGDSWGTQYF	TGTGCCAGCAGCGCCGGGGACAGTTGGGGGACCCAGTACTTC	TRBV9	TRBJ2-5	TRBD1	-
CAIGDTYGYTF	TGTGCCATCGGGGACACCTATGGCTACACCTTC	TRBV10-3	TRBJ1-2	-	-
CASSLEGVRGEGEQFF	TGTGCCAGCAGCTTAGAAGGGGTCAGGGGAGAGGGAGAGCAGTTCTTC	TRBV7-8	TRBJ2-1	-	-
CASSVVGSGGETQYF	TGTGCCAGCAGCGTAGTGGGGTCAGGGGGGGAGACCCAGTACTTC	TRBV9	TRBJ2-5	-	-
CATSRGDPNEKLFF	TGTGCCACCAGCAGAGGCGATCCGAATGAAAAACTGTTTTTT	TRBV15	TRBJ1-4	-	few
CASSPAGLAHFF	TGTGCCAGCAGCCCCGCGGGACTAGCACACTTCTTC	TRBV7-9	TRBJ2-1	TRBD2	-
CASSLVGGAEQFF	TGTGCCAGCAGCTTAGTCGGGGGTGCTGAGCAGTTCTTC	TRBV13	TRBJ2-1	-	-
CASSITPAGTYEQYF	TGTGCCAGTAGTATCACCCCCGCAGGGACCTACGAGCAGTACTTC	TRBV19	TRBJ2-7	-	once
CASSSRADTEAFF	TGTGCCAGCAGCTCCAGGGCTGACACTGAAGCTTTCTTT	TRBV7-9	TRBJ1-1	-	-
CASRQTATPTLEAFF	TGTGCCAGCAGGCAAACCGCGACACCCACCCTTGAAGCTTTCTTT	TRBV6-1	TRBJ1-1	-	-
CASSFSGNYGYTF	TGTGCCAGCAGTTTTTCAGGGAACTATGGCTACACCTTC	TRBV28	TRBJ1-2	-	-
CAISPGPEGGQFF	TGTGCCATCAGTCCGGGCCCAGAGGGCGGGCAGTTCTTC	TRBV10-3	TRBJ2-1	-	-
CASSPTFRPLNTEAFF	TGTGCCAGCTCACCCACATTCCGGCCGCTGAACACTGAAGCTTTCTTT	TRBV18	TRBJ1-1	-	-
CASSRTGVHQPQHF	TGTGCCAGCTCCCGGACAGGGGTACATCAGCCCCAGCATTTT	TRBV9	TRBJ1-5	TRBD1	few
CASSTPGGEQYF	TGTGCCAGTAGTACTCCAGGGGGCGAGCAGTACTTC	TRBV19	TRBJ2-7	TRBD1	-
CASSVPTGTGPTDTQYF	TGTGCCAGCAGCGTCCCGACCGGGACAGGTCCCACAGATACGCAGTATTTT	TRBV7-3	TRBJ2-3	TRBD1	few
CASSYSGGSNQPQHF	TGTGCCAGCAGTTACTCGGGGGGTAGCAATCAGCCCCAGCATTTT	TRBV6-6	TRBJ1-5	-	few
CASSFDRVNEQFF	TGTGCCAGCAGTTTTGACAGGGTCAATGAGCAGTTCTTC	TRBV7-7	TRBJ2-1	TRBD1	once
CASSGVAGATGELFF	TGTGCCAGCAGTGGGGTAGCGGGGGCGACCGGGGAGCTGTTTTTT	TRBV2	TRBJ2-2	TRBD2	once
CASRIWRDQPQHF	TGTGCCAGCCGAATTTGGAGGGATCAGCCCCAGCATTTT	TRBV28	TRBJ1-5	-	-
CAIRPTGGFNEQFF	TGTGCCATCCGCCCGACAGGGGGCTTTAATGAGCAGTTCTTC	TRBV10-3	TRBJ2-1	TRBD1	few
CASSYRGSNYNEQFF	TGTGCCAGCAGCTACAGGGGTAGTAACTACAATGAGCAGTTCTTC	TRBV7-9	TRBJ2-1	TRBD1	-
CASSRGGQTQYF	TGTGCCAGCAGCCGCGGGGGCCAGACCCAGTACTTC	TRBV7-9	TRBJ2-5	-	-
CASSQDGDTLTEQYF	TGCGCCAGCAGCCAAGACGGGGACACGCTTACCGAGCAGTACTTC	TRBV4-1	TRBJ2-7	-	-
CASSQPGPYGYTF	TGTGCCAGCAGCCAACCGGGTCCTTATGGCTACACCTTC	TRBV6-6	TRBJ1-2	-	-
CASSSDRGTEAFF	TGTGCCAGCAGCTCCGACAGGGGTACTGAAGCTTTCTTT	TRBV11-1	TRBJ1-1	TRBD1	once
CASSLVAGGSTDTQYF	TGTGCCAGCAGCTTAGTGGCGGGAGGGAGCACAGATACGCAGTATTTT	TRBV7-6	TRBJ2-3	TRBD2	-
CASSLKGLAGASFGELFF	TGTGCCAGCAGCTTAAAGGGGCTAGCGGGAGCTTCGTTCGGGGAGCTGTTTTTT	TRBV7-2	TRBJ2-2	TRBD2	-
CASSVVSGGAEETQYF	TGTGCCAGCAGCGTAGTGTCGGGGGGCGCTGAAGAGACCCAGTACTTC	TRBV9	TRBJ2-5	-	-
CAWSVQAFTDTQYF	TGTGCCTGGAGTGTACAAGCTTTCACAGATACGCAGTATTTT	TRBV30	TRBJ2-3	-	-
CASSYSLRTDTQYF	TGTGCCAGCAGTTACTCCCTACGGACAGATACGCAGTATTTT	TRBV6-5	TRBJ2-3	-	-
CASSPRASSETQYF	TGTGCCAGCTCACCACGGGCTAGCTCCGAGACCCAGTACTTC	TRBV18	TRBJ2-5	-	-